These 27 T cell receptor beta chains share one sample of origin, sequenced in a study of siplizumab effects on memory and regulatory T cells. Clones were sequenced by immunoSEQ multiplex PCR, and TCRdb holds only the in-frame ones, with some missing. The sample contains about 56,000 clones, around 97% of which appear only once. Sequenced material: naive CD8+ T cells sorted from blood. These receptors were collected from a human donor in good health.

The chain recombines TRBV28 with TRBJ2-5; 10 bases match TRBD2. From germline, CDR1 is MDHEN and CDR2 SYDVKM. J lost 5 bases, V lost 6 bases, and 9 bases had no gene match. There are 15 residues in the CDR3. The CDR3 nucleotides are TGTGCCAGCAGAGCCGGGACTAGCGTTCTCGAGACCCAGTACTTC. This sequence encodes CASRAGTSVLETQYF.

The chain has TRBV4-3 and TRBJ1-2; D call uncertain. Germline-derived CDR1 and CDR2 are LGHNA and YSLEER. The V end was cut by 1 base, the J end by 2 bases, with 8 bases between. The CDR3 spans 14 residues. CDR3 sequence (DNA): TGCGCCAGCAGCCAAGCCGGGGTGAACTATGGCTACACCTTC. It is translated as CASSQAGVNYGYTF.

This chain links TRBV10-2 with TRBJ2-7; the match to TRBD1 covers 9 bases. Losses at the gene ends were 2 bases for V and 2 bases for J; bases not matched to a gene: 7. The CDR3 spans 16 residues. Germline V lookup: CDR1 WSHSY, CDR2 SAAADI. CDR3 sequence (DNA): TGCGCCAGCAGTGAGGAGGGACAGGGCCTAGCCTACGAGCAGTACTTC. It specifies CASSEEGQGLAYEQYF.

This clone has only one observation. For the CDR3, the DNA is TGTGCCAGCAGCCCAGGGGGGCAGGGACTACCCCTATCCTATGGCTACACCTTC. Residues: CASSPGGQGLPLSYGYTF. The chain uses TRBV7-6 and TRBJ1-2; the match to TRBD1 covers 7 bases. Germline-derived CDR1 and CDR2 are SGHVS and FNYEAQ. The ends lost 5 bases at V and 4 bases at J; junction bases unmatched: 19. CDR3 length equals 18 residues.

The chain recombines TRBV5-4 with TRBJ2-7; 9 positions agree with TRBD1. The CDR3 has 15 residues. In germline, CDR1 is SGHNT, CDR2 YYREEE (reference sequence). V shed 4 bases and J 3 bases; nucleotides not matched to a gene: 8. The CDR3 sequence: CASSEGRDRDYEQYF. The DNA for the CDR3 is TGTGCCAGCAGCGAAGGCCGGGACAGGGACTACGAGCAGTACTTC.

The CDR3 protein is CASSAAGESGNTIYF. The CDR3 bases are TGTGCCAGCAGCGCCGCAGGGGAGTCTGGAAACACCATATATTTT. The chain joins TRBV2 to TRBJ1-3; a weak D match, TRBD1 (6 bases). V was clipped by 6 bases and J by 1 base, with 13 bases between them. The germline V gene encodes CDR1 SNHLY and CDR2 FYNNEI. CDR3 length: 15 amino acids.

The chain recombines TRBV6-1 with TRBJ2-7; D perhaps matches TRBD1 (5 bases). The CDR3 has 15 amino acids. Germline loops: CDR1 MNHNS, CDR2 SASEGT. V lost 4 bases and J lost 3, with 16 bases in between. CDR3 DNA: TGTGCCAGCAGTGTTAATCCGACAGAGTACTACGAGCAGTACTTC. Its protein product is CASSVNPTEYYEQYF.

The V gene is TRBV9, the J gene TRBJ2-6; D is unclear. Germline assignment: CDR1 SGDLS and CDR2 YYNGEE. The CDR3 covers 17 residues. The V and J ends lost 7 bases and 5 bases respectively, with 22 bases between them. The CDR3 region has the DNA TGTGCCAGCGTTATGAGGTACTCAAAAAGTCGGGCCAACGTCCTGACTTTC. Translated, it gives CASVMRYSKSRANVLTF.

The rearrangement uses TRBV9 and TRBJ2-7, with D possibly matching TRBD2 (5 bases). This CDR3 comprises 13 residues. The germline V gene has CDR1 SGDLS and CDR2 YYNGEE. The V end lost 5 bases, the J end lost 3 bases, and 12 bases lay between the germline ends. CDR3 sequence (DNA): TGTGCCAGCAGTCGGGATCCTCACTACGAGCAGTACTTC. It specifies CASSRDPHYEQYF. The variable domain in full, completed from reference TRBV9 and TRBJ2-7, reads DSGVTQTPKHLITATGQRVTLRCSPRSGDLSVYWYQQSLDQGLQFLIQYYNGEERAKGNILERFSAQQFPDLHSELNLSSLELGDSALYFCASSRDPHYEQYFGPGTRLTVT.

This chain uses TRBV25-1 with TRBJ1-2; perhaps TRBD1 as D (6 bases). V gave up 3 bases and J gave up 4 bases, with 18 bases separating them. Germline CDR1 and CDR2: MGHDK and SYGVNS. CDR3 length: 16 amino acids. CDR3 bases: TGTGCCAGCAGTGATCACTACAGGGATGAGCTCTATGGCTACACCTTC. Encoded protein: CASSDHYRDELYGYTF.

This chain connects TRBV2 to TRBJ2-2; D gene uncertain. CDR3 length equals 14 residues. Trimming took off 1 base at V and 2 bases at J, with 5 bases between the two ends. The germline gives CDR1 SNHLY, CDR2 FYNNEI. CDR3 sequence: CASSEGLNTGELFF. The CDR3 region has the DNA TGTGCCAGCAGTGAAGGCCTTAACACCGGGGAGCTGTTTTTT.

This chain links TRBV28 with TRBJ2-7, with 7 nucleotides matching TRBD1. Germline CDR1 reads MDHEN; CDR2 reads SYDVKM. With V trimmed by 6 bases and J by 1 base, 6 bases remained unmatched. CDR3 length equals 14 residues. The CDR3 spells CASSGTDRSYEQYF. The CDR3 DNA reads TGTGCCAGCAGCGGGACAGACCGTTCCTACGAGCAGTACTTC.

This clone was recorded only once. The CDR3 DNA is TGCGCCAGCAGCCAAGATCGTAATCGAGTCGAGCAGTACTTC. This codes for CASSQDRNRVEQYF. The rearrangement joins TRBV4-3 to TRBJ2-7; no reliable D call. CDR1 LGHNA and CDR2 YSLEER come from the germline V gene. V gave up 0 bases and J gave up 6 bases, with 12 bases separating them. The CDR3 runs to 14 residues.

In DNA, the CDR3 is TGTGCCAGCAGCTCGATTCGAGACAGGGGGTCCGGGGAGCTGTTTTTT. This sequence encodes CASSSIRDRGSGELFF. The chain combines TRBV7-9 with TRBJ2-2; 9 bases agree with TRBD1. Germline CDR1 reads SEHNR; CDR2 reads FQNEAQ (reference sequence). J lost 6 bases, V lost 4 bases, and 9 bases had no gene match. The CDR3 is made up of 16 amino acids.

The chain employs TRBV20-1 and TRBJ1-1; D is undetermined. V was pared by 3 bases and J by 4 bases, with 6 bases between. The germline V gene encodes CDR1 DFQATT and CDR2 SNEGSKA (reference sequence). The CDR3 is 11 residues long. CDR3 sequence reads: CSARSITEAFF. The CDR3 DNA sequence: TGCAGTGCTAGGTCCATCACTGAAGCTTTCTTT.

V gene TRBV11-3 combines with J gene TRBJ2-7; TRBD2 might be the D (5 bases). The V end was cut by 5 bases, the J end by 0 bases, with 17 bases between. The CDR3 loop spans 16 amino acids. Germline assignment: CDR1 SGHNT and CDR2 YENEEA. In nucleotides, the CDR3 is TGTGCCAGCAGCCCTAAACGGGGAACTAGCTCCTACGAGCAGTACTTC. This codes for CASSPKRGTSSYEQYF.

The chain has TRBV9 and TRBJ1-5; the match to TRBD1 covers 9 bases. The germline CDR1 and CDR2 sequences are SGDLS and YYNGEE. The V gene end was trimmed by 3 bases and the J gene end by 4 bases; junction bases not matched to a gene: 2. This CDR3 has 14 amino acids. This CDR3 reads CASSAGTGNQPQHF. Written as DNA, the CDR3 is TGTGCCAGCAGCGCCGGGACAGGGAATCAGCCCCAGCATTTT.

This chain connects TRBV9 to TRBJ2-1; 8 bases are a match to TRBD2. The V gene's germline CDR1 is SGDLS and CDR2 YYNGEE. This CDR3 is 11 amino acids long. Unmatched junction bases numbered 7, after V lost 5 bases and J lost 15 bases. The CDR3 loop is CASSPGLEVFF. The DNA of the CDR3 is TGTGCCAGCAGTCCGGGACTAGAAGTGTTCTTC.

The V and J genes are TRBV5-1 and TRBJ2-7; 8 bases align to TRBD1. The germline gives CDR1 SGHRS, CDR2 YFSETQ. This CDR3 is built from 14 residues. With V trimmed by 2 bases and J by 3 bases, 4 bases remained unmatched. The CDR3 here is CASSFNRGYYEQYF. The CDR3 coding sequence is TGCGCCAGCAGCTTTAACAGGGGGTACTACGAGCAGTACTTC. Together with reference TRBV5-1 and TRBJ2-7, the CDR3 gives the full variable domain: KAGVTQTPRYLIKTRGQQVTLSCSPISGHRSVSWYQQTPGQGLQFLFEYFSETQRNKGNFPGRFSGRQFSNSRSEMNVSTLELGDSALYLCASSFNRGYYEQYFGPGTRLTVT.

This chain links TRBV5-1 with TRBJ2-1; a weak D match, TRBD1 (5 bases). V was cut by 4 bases and J by 1 base, with 15 bases left in between. The CDR3 contains 16 residues. Looked up from germline, CDR1 is SGHRS and CDR2 is YFSETQ. CDR3 sequence: CASSPDSPLSYNEQFF. In nucleotides, the CDR3 is TGCGCCAGCAGCCCCGACAGTCCGCTATCCTACAATGAGCAGTTCTTC.

V gene TRBV6-5 combines with J gene TRBJ1-1; D gene ambiguous. Germline loops: CDR1 MNHEY, CDR2 SVGAGI. The ends were cut back, 2 bases at V and 1 base at J, with 8 bases in the middle. The CDR3 is 14 amino acids. The CDR3: CASSYLSGNTEAFF. In nucleotides, the CDR3 is TGTGCCAGCAGTTACCTGTCAGGGAACACTGAAGCTTTCTTT.

The chain recombines TRBV28 with TRBJ2-7, with TRBD1 matching 7 bases. With V trimmed by 3 bases and J by 2 bases, 7 bases remained unmatched. Germline CDR1 and CDR2: MDHEN and SYDVKM. The CDR3 is 15 residues long. CDR3 sequence reads: CASSFKGQLAYEQYF. CDR3 in DNA: TGTGCCAGCAGTTTTAAGGGACAGCTAGCCTACGAGCAGTACTTC. The entire variable domain, with the rest obtained from reference TRBV28 and TRBJ2-7, is as follows: DVKVTQSSRYLVKRTGEKVFLECVQDMDHENMFWYRQDPGLGLRLIYFSYDVKMKEKGDIPEGYSVSREKKERFSLILESASTNQTSMYLCASSFKGQLAYEQYFGPGTRLTVT.

V usage is TRBV27 and J usage is TRBJ2-1, with D maybe TRBD2 (6 bases). This CDR3 contains 13 residues. The germline CDR1 and CDR2 sequences are MNHEY and SMNVEV (reference sequence). Trimming pared 3 bases from V and 7 bases from J, leaving 10 bases between. CDR3 in amino acids: CASSLIGGNEQFF. The CDR3, as DNA: TGTGCCAGCAGTTTGATCGGGGGAAATGAGCAGTTCTTC.

This clone was counted a single time. The J gene is TRBJ2-7, the V gene TRBV6-5; D tentatively fits TRBD1 or TRBD2 (5 bases each). Trimming cost V 5 bases and J 1 base, with 15 bases left between them. The germline V gene has CDR1 MNHEY and CDR2 SVGAGI. The CDR3 covers 15 residues. Written as DNA, the CDR3 is TGTGCCAGCAGTGTGGGGCTAGCAGTTTCCTACGAGCAGTACTTC. It is translated as CASSVGLAVSYEQYF.

The chain is built from TRBV30 and TRBJ2-7, with no clear D. V was trimmed by 1 base and J by 2 bases, leaving 6 bases between them. This CDR3 comprises 12 residues. From germline, CDR1 is GTSNPN and CDR2 SVGIG (reference sequence). CDR3 in amino acids: CAWSARPYEQYF. The CDR3 bases are TGTGCCTGGAGTGCCCGACCCTACGAGCAGTACTTC.

This clone was observed once. For the CDR3, the DNA is TGTGCCACCAGCGGGACTGCTTTGGGGGACAATGAGCAGTTCTTC. This encodes CATSGTALGDNEQFF. The gene calls are TRBV15 and TRBJ2-1; tentative D call: TRBD2 (6 bases). The CDR3 has 15 residues. Trimming removed 5 bases at V and 5 bases at J, with 16 bases between. The germline V gene has CDR1 LNHNV and CDR2 YYDKDF (reference sequence).

The CDR3 DNA is TGCAGTGCTAGAGTCGACGGGGCCCAGTACTTC. Translation: CSARVDGAQYF. J is TRBJ2-7 and V is TRBV20-1; D possibly matches TRBD1 or TRBD2 (5 bases each). The V end lost 1 base, the J end lost 10 bases, and 11 bases lay between the germline ends. The CDR3 contains 11 residues. Looked up from germline, CDR1 is DFQATT and CDR2 is SNEGSKA (reference sequence).